This T cell receptor (beta chain) was recorded in a study of cytomegalovirus exposure and HLA in healthy donors. The PCR made use of 60 Vbeta and 13 Jbeta primers. Sequencing used immunoSEQ multiplex PCR; TCRdb keeps in-frame clones, though not all of them. The sample lists about 120,000 clones, about three quarters occurring once. This clone was seen once. V gave up 5 bases and J gave up 3 bases, with 7 bases separating them. There are 12 residues in the CDR3. Germline CDR1 reads GTSNPN; CDR2 reads SVGIG (reference sequence). The origin of this receptor is a woman aged 30 to 39 in good health and CMV-seronegative. Sequenced sample: PBMCs. The gene calls are TRBV30 and TRBJ1-4; D gene uncertain. This CDR3 is CAWERANEKLFF. The DNA for the CDR3 is TGTGCCTGGGAGCGGGCTAATGAAAAACTGTTTTTT.